The clone carrying this T cell receptor (beta chain) was seen repeatedly, ten times or more. Its target is unknown. This entry is derived from a study of CD8+CD57+ T cells in acquired aplastic anemia. Individuals selected for sequencing had exhibited CD8+CD57+ cell expansion on flow cytometry. According to the study, genomic DNA was the template for TCR beta VDJ and CDR3 profiling. TCRdb re-analysed the reads in MiXCR, keeping a single row per CDR3 protein. This table holds approximately 470,000 distinct CDR3 sequences, roughly a third found once. Trimming took 0 bases from V and 7 from J, leaving 13 bases between them. Germline V CDR1 and CDR2: LGHNA, YNFKEQ. This CDR3 comprises 14 residues. General study points: Significant differences in CD8+ Simpson's diversity were not observed between patients and controls. Overlapping CD8+ CDR3 repertoires of patients and controls contained under 30 shared sequences.

Sequencing was performed on sorted CD4+, CD8+, or CD8+CD57+ T cells (not recorded which) from PBMCs. The chain employs TRBV4-2 and TRBJ2-7, with D maybe TRBD2 (5 bases). The origin of this receptor is a human donor with aplastic anemia. The CDR3 region is CASSQDTNTGEQYF. DNA for the CDR3: TGTGCCAGCAGCCAAGATACGAACACGGGAGAGCAGTACTTC.